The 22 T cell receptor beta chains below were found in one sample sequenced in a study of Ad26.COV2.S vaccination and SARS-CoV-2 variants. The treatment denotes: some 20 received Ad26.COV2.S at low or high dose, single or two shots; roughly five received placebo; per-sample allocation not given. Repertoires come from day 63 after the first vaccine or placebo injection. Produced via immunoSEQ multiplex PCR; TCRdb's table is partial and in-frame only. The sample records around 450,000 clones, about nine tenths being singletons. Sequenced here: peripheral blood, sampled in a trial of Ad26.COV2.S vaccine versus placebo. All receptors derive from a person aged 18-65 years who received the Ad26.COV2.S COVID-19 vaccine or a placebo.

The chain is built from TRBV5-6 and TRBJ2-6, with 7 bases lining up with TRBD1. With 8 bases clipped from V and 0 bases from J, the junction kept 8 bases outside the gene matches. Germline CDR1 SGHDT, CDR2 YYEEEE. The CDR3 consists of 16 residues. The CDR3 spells CASSQGLGSGANVLTF. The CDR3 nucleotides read TGTGCCAGTTCACAGGGGTTAGGCTCTGGGGCCAACGTCCTGACTTTC.

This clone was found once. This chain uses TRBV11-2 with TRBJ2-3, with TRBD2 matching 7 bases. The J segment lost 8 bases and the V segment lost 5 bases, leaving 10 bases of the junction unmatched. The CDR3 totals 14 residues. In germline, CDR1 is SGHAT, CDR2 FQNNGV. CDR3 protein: CASSPGLVHGTQYF. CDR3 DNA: TGTGCCAGCAGCCCCGGACTAGTTCACGGTACGCAGTATTTT.

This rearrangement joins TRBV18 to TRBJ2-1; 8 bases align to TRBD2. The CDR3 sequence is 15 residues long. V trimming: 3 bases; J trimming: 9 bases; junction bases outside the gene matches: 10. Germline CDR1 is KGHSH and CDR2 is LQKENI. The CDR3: CASSPLPGGPREQFF. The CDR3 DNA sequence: TGTGCCAGCTCACCTCTGCCGGGAGGGCCCCGTGAGCAGTTCTTC.

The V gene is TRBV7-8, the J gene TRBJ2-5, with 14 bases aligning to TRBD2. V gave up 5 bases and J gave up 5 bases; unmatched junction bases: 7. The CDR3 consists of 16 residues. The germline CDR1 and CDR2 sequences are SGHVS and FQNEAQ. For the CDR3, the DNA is TGTGCCAGCAGCCACCGACTAGCGGGAGGGAGGGAGACCCAGTACTTC. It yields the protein CASSHRLAGGRETQYF.

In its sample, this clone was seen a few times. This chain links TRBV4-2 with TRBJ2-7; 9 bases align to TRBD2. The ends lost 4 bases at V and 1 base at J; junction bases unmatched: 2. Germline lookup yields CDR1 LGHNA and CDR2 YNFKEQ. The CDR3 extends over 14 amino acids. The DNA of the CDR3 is TGTGCCAGCAGCCGGGCGGGAGGGTCCTACGAGCAGTACTTC. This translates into CASSRAGGSYEQYF.

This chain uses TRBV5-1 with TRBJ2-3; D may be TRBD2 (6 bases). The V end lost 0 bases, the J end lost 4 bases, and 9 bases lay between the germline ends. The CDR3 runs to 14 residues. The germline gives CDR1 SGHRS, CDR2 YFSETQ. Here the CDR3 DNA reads TGCGCCAGCAGCTTGGCGGGGACTCCAGATACGCAGTATTTT. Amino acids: CASSLAGTPDTQYF.

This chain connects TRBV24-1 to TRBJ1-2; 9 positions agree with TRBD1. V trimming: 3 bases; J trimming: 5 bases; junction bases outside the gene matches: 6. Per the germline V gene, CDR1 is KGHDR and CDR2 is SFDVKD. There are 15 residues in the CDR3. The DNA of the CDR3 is TGTGCCACCAGTGATCCCGGGACAGGGAAGTATGGCTACACCTTC. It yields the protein CATSDPGTGKYGYTF.

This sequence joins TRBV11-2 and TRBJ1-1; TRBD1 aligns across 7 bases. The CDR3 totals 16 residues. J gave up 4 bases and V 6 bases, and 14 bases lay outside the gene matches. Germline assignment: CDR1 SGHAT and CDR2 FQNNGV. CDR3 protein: CASSKSGGTVFTEAFF. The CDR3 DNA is TGTGCCAGCAGTAAATCCGGCGGGACAGTTTTCACTGAAGCTTTCTTT.

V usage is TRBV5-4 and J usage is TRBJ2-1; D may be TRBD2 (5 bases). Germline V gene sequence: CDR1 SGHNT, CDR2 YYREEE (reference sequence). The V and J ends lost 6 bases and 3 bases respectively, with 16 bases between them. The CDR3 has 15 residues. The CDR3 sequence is CASTPPGVLYNEQFF. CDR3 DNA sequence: TGTGCCAGCACTCCCCCCGGGGTCCTCTACAATGAGCAGTTCTTC.

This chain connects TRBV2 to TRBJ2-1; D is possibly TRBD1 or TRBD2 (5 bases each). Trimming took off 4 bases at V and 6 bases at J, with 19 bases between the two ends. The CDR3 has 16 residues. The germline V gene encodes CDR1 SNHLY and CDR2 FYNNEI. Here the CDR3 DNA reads TGTGCCAGCAGTGGATCCCGGGATCATGGGGGCAATGAGCAGTTCTTC. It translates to CASSGSRDHGGNEQFF.

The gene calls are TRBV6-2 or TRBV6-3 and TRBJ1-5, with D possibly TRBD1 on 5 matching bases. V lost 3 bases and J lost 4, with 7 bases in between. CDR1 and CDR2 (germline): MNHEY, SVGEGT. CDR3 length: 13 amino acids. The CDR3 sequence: CASSYGGNQPQHF. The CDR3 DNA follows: TGTGCCAGCAGTTATGGGGGAAATCAGCCCCAGCATTTT.

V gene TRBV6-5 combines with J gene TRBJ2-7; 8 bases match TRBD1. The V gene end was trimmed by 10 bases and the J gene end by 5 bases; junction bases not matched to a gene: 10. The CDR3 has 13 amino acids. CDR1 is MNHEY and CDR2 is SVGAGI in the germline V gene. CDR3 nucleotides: TGTGCCACCAAGGACAGGGTGGTCCACGAGCAGTACTTC. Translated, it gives CATKDRVVHEQYF.

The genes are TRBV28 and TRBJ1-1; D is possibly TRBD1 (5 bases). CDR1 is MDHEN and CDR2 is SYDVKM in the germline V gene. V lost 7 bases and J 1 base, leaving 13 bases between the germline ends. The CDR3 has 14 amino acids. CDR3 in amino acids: CASTLTDRNTEAFF. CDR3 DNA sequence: TGTGCCAGCACGTTGACAGACCGGAACACTGAAGCTTTCTTT.

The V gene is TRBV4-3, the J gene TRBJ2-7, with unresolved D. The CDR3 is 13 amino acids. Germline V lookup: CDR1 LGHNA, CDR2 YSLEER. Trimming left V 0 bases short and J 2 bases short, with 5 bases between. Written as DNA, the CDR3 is TGCGCCAGCAGCCAAGAACTAACCTACGAGCAGTACTTC. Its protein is CASSQELTYEQYF.

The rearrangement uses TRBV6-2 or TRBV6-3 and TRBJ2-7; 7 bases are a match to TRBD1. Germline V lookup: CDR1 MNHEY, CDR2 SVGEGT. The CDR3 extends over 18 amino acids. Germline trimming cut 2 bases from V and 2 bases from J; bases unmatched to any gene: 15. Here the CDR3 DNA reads TGTGCCAGCAGTTACCGCACGTATCCAGGACAGGACCCCTACGAGCAGTACTTC. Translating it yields CASSYRTYPGQDPYEQYF.

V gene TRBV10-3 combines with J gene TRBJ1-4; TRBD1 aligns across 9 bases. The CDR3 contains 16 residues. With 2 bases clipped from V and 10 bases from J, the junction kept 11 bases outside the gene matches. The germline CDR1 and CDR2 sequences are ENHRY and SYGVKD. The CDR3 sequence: CAISEGTGTGTAKLFF. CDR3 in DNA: TGTGCCATCAGTGAGGGCACCGGGACAGGGACAGCAAAACTGTTTTTT.

CDR3 amino acids: CASRIRGWNTGELFF. The CDR3 nucleotides read TGTGCCAGTAGGATTCGGGGTTGGAACACCGGGGAGCTGTTTTTT. The chain combines TRBV19 with TRBJ2-2, with D maybe TRBD2 (5 bases). The CDR3 contains 15 residues. Trimming removed 6 bases at V and 1 base at J, with 12 bases between. Per germline, CDR1 LNHDA and CDR2 SQIVND (reference sequence).

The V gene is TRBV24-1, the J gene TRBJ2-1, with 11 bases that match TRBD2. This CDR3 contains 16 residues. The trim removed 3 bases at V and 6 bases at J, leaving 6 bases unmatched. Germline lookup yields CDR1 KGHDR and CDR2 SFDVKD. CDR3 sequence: CATSDRLAGGFNEQFF. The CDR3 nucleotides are TGTGCCACCAGTGATCGCCTAGCGGGAGGTTTCAATGAGCAGTTCTTC.

CDR3 sequence (DNA): TGTGCCAGCAGCAGGACAGGGAGCTTTAGCACAGATACGCAGTATTTT. This codes for CASSRTGSFSTDTQYF. The chain recombines TRBV7-8 with TRBJ2-3; TRBD1 matches 8 bases. The CDR3 is made up of 16 amino acids. The germline CDR1 and CDR2 sequences are SGHVS and FQNEAQ. After removal of 5 bases from V and 0 bases from J, the junction contained 7 bases not matched to a gene.

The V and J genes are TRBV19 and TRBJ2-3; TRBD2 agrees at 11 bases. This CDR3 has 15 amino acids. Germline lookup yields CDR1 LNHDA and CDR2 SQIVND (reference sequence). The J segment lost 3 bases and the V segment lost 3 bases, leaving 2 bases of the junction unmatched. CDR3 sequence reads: CASSMTSGKTDTQYF. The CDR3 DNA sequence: TGTGCCAGTAGTATGACTAGCGGGAAGACAGATACGCAGTATTTT. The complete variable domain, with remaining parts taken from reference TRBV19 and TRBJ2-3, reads DGGITQSPKYLFRKEGQNVTLSCEQNLNHDAMYWYRQDPGQGLRLIYYSQIVNDFQKGDIAEGYSVSREKKESFPLTVTSAQKNPTAFYLCASSMTSGKTDTQYFGPGTRLTVL.

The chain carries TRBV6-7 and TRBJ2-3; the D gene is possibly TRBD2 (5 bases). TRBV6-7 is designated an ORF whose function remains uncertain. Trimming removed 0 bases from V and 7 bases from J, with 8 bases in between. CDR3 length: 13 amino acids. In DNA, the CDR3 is TGTGCCAGCAGTTACTCGACGGGGAATACGCAGTATTTT. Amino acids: CASSYSTGNTQYF.

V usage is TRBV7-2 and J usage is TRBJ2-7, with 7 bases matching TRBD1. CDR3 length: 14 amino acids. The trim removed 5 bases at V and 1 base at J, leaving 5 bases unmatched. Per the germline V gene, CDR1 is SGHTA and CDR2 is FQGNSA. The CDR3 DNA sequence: TGTGCCAGCAGCCCCCGACAGGGATCCTACGAGCAGTACTTC. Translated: CASSPRQGSYEQYF.